This record covers a single T cell receptor (beta chain). Antigen specificity is unknown. This sample was taken from a study of PD-1 blockade in classical Hodgkin lymphoma. Study-wide findings and caveats: It was CD4+ TCR diversity, not CD8+, that rose significantly by C4D1.

The ends were cut back, 4 bases at V and 1 base at J, with 17 bases in the middle. CDR1 is MGHRA and CDR2 is YSYEKL in the germline V gene. The CDR3 sequence is 16 residues long. Sequencing used immunoSEQ multiplex PCR; TCRdb keeps in-frame clones, though not all of them. The sample shows roughly 90,000 clones, 75% to 85% of them seen only once. No patient escaped relapse after autologous stem cell transplantation, and brentuximab vedotin exposure varied. The clonotype comes from a human donor with classical Hodgkin lymphoma. The sample in question was peripheral blood mononuclear cells (PBMCs), obtained before the second cycle of nivolumab. This chain uses TRBV4-1 with TRBJ2-7, with TRBD1 as a possible D gene (5 bases). DNA for the CDR3: TGCGCCAGCAGCCCCCTCAGGGCCCCCGGGTCCTACGAGCAGTACTTC. This translates into CASSPLRAPGSYEQYF.